The 22 T cell receptor beta chains in this list originate from one sample, sequenced in a study of T cells expressing NK-cell markers. TCRdb re-called the 5' RACE reads, yielding one record per CDR3 amino acid sequence without DNA. Its table lists 300,000 to 500,000 distinct CDR3 sequences. Source material: blood T cells: a sorted CD56 or NKG2C T cell subset, CD4+ or CD8+ T cells, or bulk PBMC T cells (not recorded which). These receptor sequences come from a woman aged 45-65 years in good health.

The J gene is TRBJ2-7, the V gene TRBV3-1; TCRdb selects TRBD2, and the lack of DNA leaves this call unchecked. The CDR3 has 16 amino acids. From germline, CDR1 is LGHDT and CDR2 YNNKEL (reference sequence). The CDR3: CASSQERASGTYEQYF.

This sequence joins TRBV5-1 and TRBJ2-5; checking the TCRdb D call of TRBD1 is not possible without DNA. This CDR3 has 17 amino acids. From germline, CDR1 is SGHRS and CDR2 YFSETQ. Here the CDR3 reads CASSWDTTGNSPETQYF. Together with reference TRBV5-1 and TRBJ2-5, the CDR3 gives the full variable domain: KAGVTQTPRYLIKTRGQQVTLSCSPISGHRSVSWYQQTPGQGLQFLFEYFSETQRNKGNFPGRFSGRQFSNSRSEMNVSTLELGDSALYLCASSWDTTGNSPETQYFGPGTRLLVL.

Here the CDR3 reads CAIRSDRVGGYTF. This chain joins TRBV10-3 and TRBJ1-2; lacking DNA, the TRBD1 call made by TCRdb goes unchecked. This CDR3 region has 13 residues. Germline V gene sequence: CDR1 ENHRY, CDR2 SYGVKD.

This chain connects TRBV14 to TRBJ2-3; TCRdb's D gene call, TRBD2, goes unchecked for lack of DNA. This CDR3 spans 12 amino acids. Per germline, CDR1 SGHDN and CDR2 FVKESK. CDR3 in amino acids: CASSTSIYTQYF.

The chain employs TRBV10-2 and TRBJ2-3; TCRdb selects TRBD2, and the lack of DNA leaves this call unchecked. This CDR3 contains 15 residues. The V gene's germline CDR1 is WSHSY and CDR2 SAAADI. CDR3 protein: CASSRERAGTDTQYF.

The chain carries TRBV5-6 and TRBJ1-1. This CDR3 comprises 13 residues. Per germline, CDR1 SGHDT and CDR2 YYEEEE. The CDR3 loop reads CASSLEWNTEAFF.

This chain links TRBV27 with TRBJ2-6; the TRBD1 assignment by TCRdb is unverifiable without DNA. CDR1 MNHEY and CDR2 SMNVEV come from the germline V gene (reference sequence). There are 18 residues in the CDR3. Here the CDR3 reads CASSLWGTGPSGANVLTF.

The chain recombines TRBV5-1 with TRBJ2-5; TCRdb designates TRBD2, a call that cannot be tested without DNA. Germline CDR1 is SGHRS and CDR2 is YFSETQ. CDR3 size: 17 residues. CDR3: CASSNPSGRLNQETQYF.

CDR3 in amino acids: CASSLNSGRPYNEQFF. This sequence joins TRBV7-2 and TRBJ2-1; the D gene TCRdb calls, TRBD2, cannot be checked with no DNA. The CDR3 runs to 16 residues. Per the germline V gene, CDR1 is SGHTA and CDR2 is FQGNSA.

This rearrangement joins TRBV14 to TRBJ1-6. This CDR3 region has 14 residues. Germline CDR1 reads SGHDN; CDR2 reads FVKESK. CDR3 loop: CASSQGGGNSPLHF.

This chain joins TRBV10-3 and TRBJ1-2; TCRdb's D call of TRBD1 is untestable without DNA. The length of the CDR3 is 15 residues. Germline CDR1 ENHRY, CDR2 SYGVKD. This CDR3 is CAIMRLGQGAYGYTF.

J is TRBJ2-1 and V is TRBV28. The CDR3 runs 12 residues. Germline CDR1 and CDR2: MDHEN and SYDVKM. CDR3: CASSLSETGQFF.

The genes are TRBV12-3 or TRBV12-4 and TRBJ1-2; TCRdb returns TRBD1, unconfirmable since there is no DNA. The CDR3 is 13 residues long. The CDR3 spells CASSLMGVGGYTF.

The genes are TRBV5-1 and TRBJ2-3; no DNA is available, so the TRBD1 call from TCRdb remains unchecked. This CDR3 comprises 15 residues. Per the germline V gene, CDR1 is SGHRS and CDR2 is YFSETQ. The CDR3 sequence is CASSVGQGRSYTQYF.

This rearrangement joins TRBV27 to TRBJ2-1; TCRdb indicates TRBD1, and absent DNA this call remains unverified. Per germline, CDR1 MNHEY and CDR2 SMNVEV (reference sequence). The CDR3 has 15 amino acids. CDR3 sequence reads: CASRVDREGYNEQFF.

The chain combines TRBV11-3 with TRBJ2-3; as DNA is missing, the TRBD1 call by TCRdb cannot be tested. Germline V gene lookup returns CDR1 SGHNT and CDR2 YENEEA. CDR3 length equals 16 residues. The CDR3 region is CASSARGGGGTDTQYF. The full variable domain, its missing parts supplied by reference TRBV11-3 and TRBJ2-3, is EAGVVQSPRYKIIEKKQPVAFWCNPISGHNTLYWYLQNLGQGPELLIRYENEEAVDDSQLPKDRFSAERLKGVDSTLKIQPAELGDSAVYLCASSARGGGGTDTQYFGPGTRLTVL.

The chain has TRBV12-3 or TRBV12-4 and TRBJ2-3; TCRdb indicates TRBD2, and absent DNA this call remains unverified. CDR3 length: 17 amino acids. CDR3 sequence: CASSSYLAGERTDTQYF.

The genes are TRBV4-1 and TRBJ1-2; the D gene TCRdb calls, TRBD1, cannot be checked with no DNA. The CDR3 is 14 residues long. The germline gives CDR1 MGHRA, CDR2 YSYEKL. The CDR3 loop is CASSQIRDGYGYTF.

The CDR3 loop reads CASSVVASGRYYNEQFF. The chain joins TRBV9 to TRBJ2-1; TCRdb selects TRBD2, and the lack of DNA leaves this call unchecked. The CDR3 runs to 17 residues. Germline V gene sequence: CDR1 SGDLS, CDR2 YYNGEE.

The chain couples TRBV29-1 to TRBJ2-5. The CDR3 runs 15 residues. Germline values: CDR1 SQVTM, CDR2 ANQGSEA. CDR3 sequence reads: CSVELGSSRQETQYF. Supplemented by reference TRBV29-1 and TRBJ2-5, the full variable domain reads SAVISQKPSRDICQRGTSLTIQCQVDSQVTMMFWYRQQPGQSLTLIATANQGSEATYESGFVIDKFPISRPNLTFSTLTVSNMSPEDSSIYLCSVELGSSRQETQYFGPGTRLLVL.

The chain recombines TRBV6-2 or TRBV6-3 with TRBJ2-2; TCRdb picks TRBD1, but there is no DNA to check that call. CDR1 is MNHEY, CDR2 SVGEGT, per germline. The CDR3 consists of 16 residues. The CDR3 loop is CASSTIGQGRTGELFF.

This chain connects TRBV4-2 to TRBJ2-2; TCRdb's D call, TRBD2, is unchecked because there is no DNA. CDR3 length: 17 residues. Germline V gene sequence: CDR1 LGHNA, CDR2 YNFKEQ. CDR3 sequence: CASSQSSGTANTGELFF.